These 3 T cell receptor beta chains originate from one sample sequenced in a study of CXCR3-negative and CXCR3-positive naive CD8 T cells. 5' RACE that incorporated UMI labels was used to prepare the TRB cDNA libraries. TCRdb reprocessed the 5' RACE reads and stores each CDR3 protein as one record, lacking DNA. This listing includes about 3,400 distinct CDR3 sequences. The sequenced sample consisted of naive CXCR3- CD8+ T cells from blood. Described subset: CD45RO-CCR7+CD27+CD95- naive CD8+ T cells lacking CXCR3 (TNR3-). The receptors originated from a human donor in good health. Some clones in this sample may be carry-over from other donors' samples.

This clonotype is classed as medium-sized by frequency. This sequence joins TRBV29-1 and TRBJ1-6. CDR1 and CDR2 from the germline V gene are SQVTM and ANQGSEA. This CDR3 region has 14 residues. CDR3 sequence reads: CSPNRVFANSPLHF.

The genes are TRBV12-3 or TRBV12-4 and TRBJ2-1. The CDR3 consists of 13 residues. CDR3 loop: CASSPRLINEQFF.

The V call is TRBV28, the J call TRBJ2-1; without DNA, the TCRdb call of TRBD1 cannot be checked. The CDR3 length is 15 residues. In germline, CDR1 is MDHEN, CDR2 SYDVKM. The CDR3 region is CASRTQGHSYNEQFF.